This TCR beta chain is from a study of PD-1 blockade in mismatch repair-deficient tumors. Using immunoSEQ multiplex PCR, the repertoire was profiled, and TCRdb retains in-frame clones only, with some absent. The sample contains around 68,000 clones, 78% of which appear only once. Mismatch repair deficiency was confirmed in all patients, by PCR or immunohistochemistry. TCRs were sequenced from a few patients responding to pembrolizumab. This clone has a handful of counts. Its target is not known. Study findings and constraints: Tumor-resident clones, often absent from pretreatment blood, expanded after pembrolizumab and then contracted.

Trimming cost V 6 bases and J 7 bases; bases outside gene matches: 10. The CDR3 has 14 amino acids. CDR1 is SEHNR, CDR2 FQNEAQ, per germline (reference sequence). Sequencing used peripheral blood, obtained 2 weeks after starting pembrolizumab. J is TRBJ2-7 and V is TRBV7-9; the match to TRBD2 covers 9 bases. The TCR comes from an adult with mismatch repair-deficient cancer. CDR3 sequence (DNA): TGTGCCAGCAGTTCGGCTAGCGGGGCTAGAGAGCAGTACTTC. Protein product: CASSSASGAREQYF.